The rows below give T cell receptor beta chains drawn from one sample of a study of identical twins' blood T cells. TCRdb re-called the 5' RACE reads with MiXCR, one entry per CDR3 protein. This table has about 370,000 distinct CDR3 sequences, roughly 31% appearing once. Sample: PBMCs. Source of these receptors: a woman aged 18-50 years in good health. The CDR3 runs from the conserved cysteine through the conserved F or W. D genes are given only for firm matches. The size field is filled for only some rows; it gives once, few, many or a size class.

>.|TRBJ1-5|.|TRBV20-1
TGCAGTTCGGGGGAAACTCAGCCCCAGCATTTT
CSSGETQPQHF
>few|TRBJ1-4|.|TRBV7-9
TGTGCCAGCAGCTTGGGGAGTTGGAAACTGTTTTTT
CASSLGSWKLFF
>few|TRBJ2-3|.|TRBV7-2
TGTGCCAGCAGCCCGTACGCAGATACGCAGTATTTT
CASSPYADTQYF
>few|TRBJ2-5|TRBD2|TRBV20-1
TGCAGCCTAACTGCTAGCGGACAAGAGACCCAGTACTTC
CSLTASGQETQYF
>many|TRBJ1-1|.|TRBV12-3/TRBV12-4
TGTGCCAGCAGTTTAGCGGGAAGAAACACTGAAGCTTTCTTT
CASSLAGRNTEAFF
>few|TRBJ2-1|.|TRBV29-1
TGCAGCGCCACGGGGGACAATGAGCAGTTCTTC
CSATGDNEQFF
>.|TRBJ2-7|.|TRBV6-2/TRBV6-3
TGTGCCAGCAGCTCCGGGGCCAGATTCTACGAGCAGTACTTC
CASSSGARFYEQYF
>.|TRBJ2-5|.|TRBV28
TGTGCCAGCAGTTTTTACTCCTTGGCGAGCCCGCTGGAGACCCAGTACTTC
CASSFYSLASPLETQYF
>.|TRBJ1-6|.|TRBV12-3/TRBV12-4
TGTGCCAGCAGTTCCTCGACAGGCGGCAATTCACCCCTCCACTTT
CASSSSTGGNSPLHF
>few|TRBJ1-6|.|TRBV12-3/TRBV12-4
TGTGCCAGCAGATCGGCGCAGGGCAGTTATTCACCCCTCCACTTT
CASRSAQGSYSPLHF
>.|TRBJ2-3|.|TRBV29-1
TGCAGCGTTGACAGGAGCACAGATACGCAGTATTTT
CSVDRSTDTQYF
>.|TRBJ1-4|.|TRBV5-1
TGCGCCAGCACCACTAGTGGGGTGACTAATGAAAAACTGTTTTTT
CASTTSGVTNEKLFF
>.|TRBJ1-1|.|TRBV6-5
TGTACCAGCACCCGAGGAGGGGTGGTCACTGAAGCTTTCTTT
CTSTRGGVVTEAFF
>few|TRBJ1-1|.|TRBV5-1
TGCGCCAGCAGCTTGGCAGGAATGGGCGGCAGATTGAACACTGAAGCTTTCTTT
CASSLAGMGGRLNTEAFF
>few|TRBJ1-2|.|TRBV12-5
TGTGCTAGTCGGGACATAAAGGGCTACACCTTC
CASRDIKGYTF
>many|TRBJ1-1|.|TRBV5-1
TGCGCCAGCAGCTTGGTGGGGGACACTGAAGCTTTCTTT
CASSLVGDTEAFF
>.|TRBJ2-2|TRBD2|TRBV9
TGTGCCAGCAGCGTTCTAGCGGGTGACACCGGGGAGCTGTTTTTT
CASSVLAGDTGELFF
>.|TRBJ2-2|.|TRBV14
TGTGTCAGCAGCCAAGGGGCCCATGGTAACACCGGGGAGCTGTTTTTT
CVSSQGAHGNTGELFF
>.|TRBJ2-2|.|TRBV7-8
TGTGCCAGCAGCCTTGGGTTAGCGGTCACCGGGGAGCTGTTTTTT
CASSLGLAVTGELFF
>many|TRBJ2-4|.|TRBV10-3
TGTGCCATCAGTGAGGGCCAAAACATTCAGTACTTC
CAISEGQNIQYF
>once|TRBJ2-2|.|TRBV12-3/TRBV12-4
TGTGCCAGCAGTCTCGGCTGGGAGCTGTTTTTT
CASSLGWELFF
>few|TRBJ2-4|.|TRBV6-5
TGTGCCAGCAGTTACTCGACCAGTCGGAACATTCAGTACTTC
CASSYSTSRNIQYF
>few|TRBJ2-3|.|TRBV6-5
TGTGCCAGCAGTTACGGGGGTTTCGGGACAGATACGCAGTATTTT
CASSYGGFGTDTQYF
>few|TRBJ1-5|.|TRBV4-1
TGCGCCAGCAGCCAACAGTCGAGCAGGGGCGATCAGCCCCAGCATTTT
CASSQQSSRGDQPQHF
>.|TRBJ1-2|.|TRBV6-6
TGTGCCAGCAGTCCGACTACAGGGTTCGATGGCTACACCTTC
CASSPTTGFDGYTF
>few|TRBJ1-2|.|TRBV12-3/TRBV12-4
TGTGCCAGCAGTTTATCAGGGGCTGGAAACTATGGCTACACCTTC
CASSLSGAGNYGYTF
>.|TRBJ2-3|TRBD1|TRBV7-8
TGTGCCAGCAGCTTAGTGACAGGGAGCACAGATACGCAGTATTTT
CASSLVTGSTDTQYF
>.|TRBJ1-5|.|TRBV21-1
TGTGCCAGCAGCAAAGGAGGGGCCGGGGGCTATAGCAATCAGCCCCAGCATTTT
CASSKGGAGGYSNQPQHF